The present TCR beta chain was sequenced within a study of regulatory T cells in long-lasting Graves disease. General study findings and limits: Persistent disease favored TRBV28, TRBJ1-2 and TRBJ2-5.

Sample time point: newly diagnosed GD, antithyroid drugs for less than 3 months. The TCR library was prepared using RNA isolated from PBMCs. In building TCR beta libraries, iRepertoire HTBI primers were used together with Arm-PCR of CDR3 regions. MiXCR was run by TCRdb on the multiplex PCR reads, yielding one entry per CDR3 protein. Seen here are about 470,000 distinct CDR3 sequences, 15% observed once, and the top ten hold 15% to 20%. With respect to this clonotype: Its antigen is unknown.

The germline V gene encodes CDR1 KGHSH and CDR2 LQKENI. V lost 0 bases and J lost 4, with 7 bases in between. The CDR3 covers 13 residues. These same records also appear under a second study, on T cells in Graves' hyperthyroidism and ophthalmopathy.

The chain carries TRBV18 and TRBJ2-7; no firm D call. The source is a woman aged 30 to 39 with Graves disease. The starting material was peripheral blood mononuclear cells (PBMCs), obtained at new diagnosis, from a patient treated with antithyroid drugs. The CDR3: CASSPPTVYEQYF. CDR3 bases: TGTGCCAGCTCACCACCGACCGTATACGAGCAGTACTTC. Full variable domain (rest looked up from reference TRBV18 and TRBJ2-7): NAGVMQNPRHLVRRRGQEARLRCSPMKGHSHVYWYRQLPEEGLKFMVYLQKENIIDESGMPKERFSAEFPKEGPSILRIQQVVRGDSAAYFCASSPPTVYEQYFGPGTRLTVT.